This is a list of T cell receptor beta chains from one sample in a study of OX40 agonist ivuxolimab in advanced cancers. Only in-frame clones appear in the TCRdb table, and some are missing; sequencing was by immunoSEQ multiplex PCR. The table shows approximately 90,000 clones, with about 91% occurring only once. The sample consisted of CD4+ or CD8+ T cells sorted from blood, taken in a trial of the OX40 agonist ivuxolimab. These receptors were collected from an adult with an advanced solid tumor such as melanoma, head and neck, liver or kidney cancer. Each CDR3 is given with its conserved first and last residue. D genes are given only for firm matches. Rows give clone size only sometimes, using once, few, many, or a class for an expanded clone.

V gene: TRBV4-1; clone size: .; J gene: TRBJ1-1; D gene: .; CDR3 DNA: TGCGCCAGCAGCCAAGATCGGGGAACGTTTCCTGAAGCTTTCTTT; CDR3 protein: CASSQDRGTFPEAFF
V gene: TRBV5-4; clone size: .; J gene: TRBJ2-1; D gene: TRBD1; CDR3 DNA: TGTGCCAGCAGCTCCGGGACAGGGGACAATGAGCAGTTCTTC; CDR3 protein: CASSSGTGDNEQFF
V gene: TRBV4-3; clone size: .; J gene: TRBJ1-5; D gene: .; CDR3 DNA: TGCGCCAGCAGCCAAGACCTCGGCGGGAATCGGCCCCAGCATTTT; CDR3 protein: CASSQDLGGNRPQHF
V gene: TRBV29-1; clone size: .; J gene: TRBJ1-2; D gene: TRBD1; CDR3 DNA: TGCAGCGGGGACAGGGGGATGGATGGCTACACCTTC; CDR3 protein: CSGDRGMDGYTF
V gene: TRBV6-6; clone size: .; J gene: TRBJ2-2; D gene: .; CDR3 DNA: TGTGCCAGCAACAACCCTACGGGGGAGCTGTTTTTT; CDR3 protein: CASNNPTGELFF
V gene: TRBV7-2; clone size: .; J gene: TRBJ1-2; D gene: .; CDR3 DNA: TGTGCCAGCAGACATAAGGACAGTGCCTATGGCTACACCTTC; CDR3 protein: CASRHKDSAYGYTF
V gene: TRBV6-5; clone size: .; J gene: TRBJ1-2; D gene: .; CDR3 DNA: TGTGCCAGCAGTTACGGGGTTAGATCGCGGGGCTACACCTTC; CDR3 protein: CASSYGVRSRGYTF
V gene: TRBV7-2; clone size: .; J gene: TRBJ2-7; D gene: .; CDR3 DNA: TGTGCCAGCAGCCCGACCGCGGGATCCTACGAGCAGTACTTC; CDR3 protein: CASSPTAGSYEQYF
V gene: TRBV9; clone size: .; J gene: TRBJ2-4; D gene: .; CDR3 DNA: TGTGCCAGCAGCGCGCTAGGAAACATTCAGTACTTC; CDR3 protein: CASSALGNIQYF
V gene: TRBV30; clone size: .; J gene: TRBJ1-2; D gene: .; CDR3 DNA: TGTGCCCGAAGGGTCAACTATGGCTACACCTTC; CDR3 protein: CARRVNYGYTF
V gene: TRBV9; clone size: .; J gene: TRBJ1-6; D gene: .; CDR3 DNA: TGTGCCAGCAGCGCCGGGACGGAGAATTCACCCCTCCACTTT; CDR3 protein: CASSAGTENSPLHF
V gene: TRBV7-9; clone size: .; J gene: TRBJ1-1; D gene: .; CDR3 DNA: TGTGCCAGCAGCTTAGGGACAGTCAATACTGAAGCTTTCTTT; CDR3 protein: CASSLGTVNTEAFF
V gene: TRBV7-9; clone size: few; J gene: TRBJ2-1; D gene: TRBD1; CDR3 DNA: TGTGCCAGCAACCCGGGACAGGGGTACAATGAGCAGTTCTTC; CDR3 protein: CASNPGQGYNEQFF
V gene: TRBV7-2; clone size: few; J gene: TRBJ1-6; D gene: TRBD1; CDR3 DNA: TGTGCCAGCAGCTACGCCGGGACAGGGGGCGACTCACCCCTCCACTTT; CDR3 protein: CASSYAGTGGDSPLHF
V gene: TRBV7-9; clone size: .; J gene: TRBJ1-2; D gene: TRBD1; CDR3 DNA: TGTGCCAGCAGCTTAGCCCCACAGGGGAATGGCTACACCTTC; CDR3 protein: CASSLAPQGNGYTF
V gene: TRBV4-2; clone size: .; J gene: TRBJ1-1; D gene: .; CDR3 DNA: TGTGCCAGCAGCCCCGGATGGGCGAACACTGAAGCTTTCTTT; CDR3 protein: CASSPGWANTEAFF
V gene: TRBV5-1; clone size: .; J gene: TRBJ1-1; D gene: .; CDR3 DNA: TGCGCCAGCAGCTTAGGTGGACGAGGACACACTGAAGCTTTCTTT; CDR3 protein: CASSLGGRGHTEAFF
V gene: TRBV11-2; clone size: .; J gene: TRBJ2-7; D gene: TRBD1; CDR3 DNA: TGTGCCAGCAGCTTAGTGGGACAGCCGTCCTACGAGCAGTACTTC; CDR3 protein: CASSLVGQPSYEQYF
V gene: TRBV6-5; clone size: .; J gene: TRBJ2-7; D gene: .; CDR3 DNA: TGTGCCAGCAGTGAGAGGCCCTACGAGCAGTACTTC; CDR3 protein: CASSERPYEQYF
V gene: TRBV7-3; clone size: few; J gene: TRBJ2-3; D gene: .; CDR3 DNA: TGTGCCAGCAGCTCTAGCCCCCGGGGCGGGATCACAGATACGCAGTATTTT; CDR3 protein: CASSSSPRGGITDTQYF
V gene: TRBV19; clone size: .; J gene: TRBJ2-7; D gene: TRBD1; CDR3 DNA: TGTGCCAGTAGTCTTTCAAACAGGGGGCTGTTCTACGAGCAGTACTTC; CDR3 protein: CASSLSNRGLFYEQYF
V gene: TRBV9; clone size: .; J gene: TRBJ1-3; D gene: .; CDR3 DNA: TGTGCCAGCAGCACCGGGGCGGCCGTCTCTGGAAACACCATATATTTT; CDR3 protein: CASSTGAAVSGNTIYF
V gene: TRBV7-3; clone size: .; J gene: TRBJ2-7; D gene: TRBD2; CDR3 DNA: TGTGCCAGCAGCCGCTACGGCGGGGGCTCCTACGAGCAGTACTTC; CDR3 protein: CASSRYGGGSYEQYF
V gene: TRBV5-1; clone size: .; J gene: TRBJ2-4; D gene: .; CDR3 DNA: TGCGCCAGCAGCTTGGATTGGGAAAACATTCAGTACTTC; CDR3 protein: CASSLDWENIQYF
V gene: TRBV19; clone size: .; J gene: TRBJ2-2; D gene: .; CDR3 DNA: TGTGCCAGTAGGGAATTGGGGACAGAGCTGTTTTTT; CDR3 protein: CASRELGTELFF
V gene: TRBV5-1; clone size: .; J gene: TRBJ1-1; D gene: TRBD1; CDR3 DNA: TGCGCCAGCAGCCCCGGACAGGGGGCCACTGAAGCTTTCTTT; CDR3 protein: CASSPGQGATEAFF
V gene: TRBV18; clone size: .; J gene: TRBJ1-4; D gene: .; CDR3 DNA: TGTGCCAGCTCACTTCTGGACGAGGGTCCGGAAAAACTGTTTTTT; CDR3 protein: CASSLLDEGPEKLFF
V gene: TRBV7-2; clone size: .; J gene: TRBJ2-1; D gene: .; CDR3 DNA: TGTGCCAGCAGCTTAAAGATCGAGCAGTTCTTC; CDR3 protein: CASSLKIEQFF
V gene: TRBV12-5; clone size: .; J gene: TRBJ2-3; D gene: .; CDR3 DNA: TGTGCTAGTGGTTTGGTATCAGGCTGGGGCACAGATACGCAGTATTTT; CDR3 protein: CASGLVSGWGTDTQYF
V gene: TRBV5-4; clone size: .; J gene: TRBJ2-7; D gene: .; CDR3 DNA: TGTGCCAGCAGCTTGATGGTCAGCGGTAGCTCCTACGAGCAGTACTTC; CDR3 protein: CASSLMVSGSSYEQYF
V gene: TRBV18; clone size: .; J gene: TRBJ2-2; D gene: TRBD1; CDR3 DNA: TGTGCCAGCTCACCGGACAGGGGGGCCGGGGAGCTGTTTTTT; CDR3 protein: CASSPDRGAGELFF
V gene: TRBV28; clone size: .; J gene: TRBJ1-2; D gene: .; CDR3 DNA: TGTGCCAGCAGTTTGCAGGGAATAAACTATGGCTACACCTTC; CDR3 protein: CASSLQGINYGYTF
V gene: TRBV5-4; clone size: .; J gene: TRBJ1-1; D gene: .; CDR3 DNA: TGTGCCAGCAGCTTGGTCCGGGGGAACACTGAAGCTTTCTTT; CDR3 protein: CASSLVRGNTEAFF
V gene: TRBV7-2; clone size: .; J gene: TRBJ2-2; D gene: TRBD2; CDR3 DNA: TGTGCCAGCAGTCCTATTGGCGGGGGGCCTAAGAGGTCCGGGGAGCTGTTTTTT; CDR3 protein: CASSPIGGGPKRSGELFF
V gene: TRBV11-1; clone size: .; J gene: TRBJ1-3; D gene: .; CDR3 DNA: TGTGCCAGCAGCTTTGAACCCCCGCGACAAAACCCTGGAAACACCATATATTTT; CDR3 protein: CASSFEPPRQNPGNTIYF
V gene: TRBV5-1; clone size: .; J gene: TRBJ2-7; D gene: TRBD1; CDR3 DNA: TGCGCCAGCAGATCACCAGGGGGCCGATACGAGCAGTACTTC; CDR3 protein: CASRSPGGRYEQYF
V gene: TRBV30; clone size: .; J gene: TRBJ1-4; D gene: .; CDR3 DNA: TGTGCCTGGAGTATAGGTGCAGGGAGAGATGAAAAACTGTTTTTT; CDR3 protein: CAWSIGAGRDEKLFF
V gene: TRBV5-1; clone size: .; J gene: TRBJ1-2; D gene: TRBD1; CDR3 DNA: TGCGCCAGCAGCCCGGACAGGGGCGACTATGGCTACACCTTC; CDR3 protein: CASSPDRGDYGYTF
V gene: TRBV5-1; clone size: .; J gene: TRBJ2-7; D gene: TRBD1; CDR3 DNA: TGCGCCAGCAGCTTGGAGGGACAGGGAAACGAGCAGTACTTC; CDR3 protein: CASSLEGQGNEQYF
V gene: TRBV5-4; clone size: .; J gene: TRBJ1-2; D gene: .; CDR3 DNA: TGTGCCAGCAGCTTAGGAGGATATGGCTACACCTTC; CDR3 protein: CASSLGGYGYTF
V gene: TRBV19; clone size: .; J gene: TRBJ1-5; D gene: .; CDR3 DNA: TGTGCCAGTAAGGCAGGACCTTCTCAGCCCCAGCATTTT; CDR3 protein: CASKAGPSQPQHF
V gene: TRBV12-5; clone size: .; J gene: TRBJ2-5; D gene: .; CDR3 DNA: TGTGCTAGTAGGAGGGGGCAAGAGACCCAGTACTTC; CDR3 protein: CASRRGQETQYF
V gene: TRBV5-1; clone size: .; J gene: TRBJ2-7; D gene: .; CDR3 DNA: TGCGCCAGCAACGCCGCCGGGGAAAGTTACGAGCAGTACTTC; CDR3 protein: CASNAAGESYEQYF
V gene: TRBV7-9; clone size: .; J gene: TRBJ1-5; D gene: .; CDR3 DNA: TGTGCCAGCAGCTTCGGACAGAGCAATCAGCCCCAGCATTTT; CDR3 protein: CASSFGQSNQPQHF
V gene: TRBV5-1; clone size: .; J gene: TRBJ1-5; D gene: TRBD1; CDR3 DNA: TGCGCCAGCAAGGTAGGGACAGGGAATGAGCCCCAGCATTTT; CDR3 protein: CASKVGTGNEPQHF
V gene: TRBV4-3; clone size: .; J gene: TRBJ1-4; D gene: TRBD1; CDR3 DNA: TGCGCCAGCAGCCAAGAACCGGGACAGCAAAATGAAAAACTGTTTTTT; CDR3 protein: CASSQEPGQQNEKLFF
V gene: TRBV15; clone size: .; J gene: TRBJ2-7; D gene: .; CDR3 DNA: TGTGCCACCAGCAGAGAGGGGATAGGACTGGGTATCGAGCAGTACTTC; CDR3 protein: CATSREGIGLGIEQYF
V gene: TRBV5-4; clone size: .; J gene: TRBJ1-1; D gene: .; CDR3 DNA: TGTGCCAGCAGCTTAGCCAGGGTATCGATGAACACTGAAGCTTTCTTT; CDR3 protein: CASSLARVSMNTEAFF
V gene: TRBV29-1; clone size: .; J gene: TRBJ1-4; D gene: .; CDR3 DNA: TGCAGCGTTGGGTCGTGGGGCACTAATGAAAAACTGTTTTTT; CDR3 protein: CSVGSWGTNEKLFF
V gene: TRBV6-6; clone size: .; J gene: TRBJ1-2; D gene: .; CDR3 DNA: TGTGCCAGCAGTTTAGGGTCAGATAACTATGGCTACACCTTC; CDR3 protein: CASSLGSDNYGYTF
V gene: TRBV19; clone size: .; J gene: TRBJ2-7; D gene: .; CDR3 DNA: TGTGCCAGTAGTATAAGTCAGAAAGCCTACGAGCAGTACTTC; CDR3 protein: CASSISQKAYEQYF
V gene: TRBV11-2; clone size: once; J gene: TRBJ2-2; D gene: .; CDR3 DNA: TGTGCCAGCAGCCCGGACCCGGTGGGAACCGGGGAGCTGTTTTTT; CDR3 protein: CASSPDPVGTGELFF
V gene: TRBV19; clone size: .; J gene: TRBJ1-2; D gene: .; CDR3 DNA: TGTGCCAGTAGTATAAACGTAATTCTCTATGGCTACACCTTC; CDR3 protein: CASSINVILYGYTF
V gene: TRBV15; clone size: .; J gene: TRBJ2-7; D gene: .; CDR3 DNA: TGTGCCACCAGCAGAGCAGCGAGGGACGAGCAGTACTTC; CDR3 protein: CATSRAARDEQYF
V gene: TRBV28; clone size: .; J gene: TRBJ1-5; D gene: .; CDR3 DNA: TGTGCCAGCAGTACAGCGGGCTTCTCGAGGGGCAATCAGCCCCAGCATTTT; CDR3 protein: CASSTAGFSRGNQPQHF